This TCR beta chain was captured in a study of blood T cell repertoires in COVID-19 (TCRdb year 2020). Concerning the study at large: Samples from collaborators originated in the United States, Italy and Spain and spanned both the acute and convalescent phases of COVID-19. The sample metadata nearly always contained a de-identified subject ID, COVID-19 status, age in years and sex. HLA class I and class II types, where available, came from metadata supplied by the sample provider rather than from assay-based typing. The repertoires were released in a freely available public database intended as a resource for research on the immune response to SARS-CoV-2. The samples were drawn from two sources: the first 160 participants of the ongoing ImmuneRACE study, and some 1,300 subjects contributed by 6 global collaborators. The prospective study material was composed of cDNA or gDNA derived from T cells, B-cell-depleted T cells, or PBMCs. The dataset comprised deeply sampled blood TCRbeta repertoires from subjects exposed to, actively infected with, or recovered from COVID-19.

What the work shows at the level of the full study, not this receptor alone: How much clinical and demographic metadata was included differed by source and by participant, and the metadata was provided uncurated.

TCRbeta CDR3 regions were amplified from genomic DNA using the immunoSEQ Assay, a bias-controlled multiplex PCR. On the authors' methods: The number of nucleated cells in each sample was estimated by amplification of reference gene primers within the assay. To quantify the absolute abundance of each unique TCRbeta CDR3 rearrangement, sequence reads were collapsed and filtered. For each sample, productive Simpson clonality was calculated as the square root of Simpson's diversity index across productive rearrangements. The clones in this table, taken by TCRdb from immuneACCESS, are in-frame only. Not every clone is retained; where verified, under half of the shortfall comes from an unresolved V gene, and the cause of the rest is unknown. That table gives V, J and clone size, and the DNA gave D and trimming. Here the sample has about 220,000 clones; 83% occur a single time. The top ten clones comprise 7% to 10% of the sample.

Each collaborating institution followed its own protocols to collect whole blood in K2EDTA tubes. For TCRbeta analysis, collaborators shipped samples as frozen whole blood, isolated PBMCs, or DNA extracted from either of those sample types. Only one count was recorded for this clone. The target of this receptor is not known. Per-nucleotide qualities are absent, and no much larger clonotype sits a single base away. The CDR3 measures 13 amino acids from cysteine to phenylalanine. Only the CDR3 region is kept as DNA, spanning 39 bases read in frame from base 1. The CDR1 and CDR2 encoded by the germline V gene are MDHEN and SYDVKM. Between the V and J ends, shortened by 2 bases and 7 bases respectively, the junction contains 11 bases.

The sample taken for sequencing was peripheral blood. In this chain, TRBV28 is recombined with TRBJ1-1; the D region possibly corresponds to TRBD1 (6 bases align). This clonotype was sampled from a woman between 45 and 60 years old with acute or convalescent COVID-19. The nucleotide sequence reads TGTGCCAGCAGTTTAGAAGGGGGGGATGAAGCTTTCTTT. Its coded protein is CASSLEGGDEAFF.